This T cell receptor (beta chain) was captured by sequencing in a study of T cell responses to AZD1222 COVID-19 vaccine (dated by TCRdb to about 2021). For the study in its entirety: A total of about 240 trial participants underwent TCR sequencing, of whom about 210 received two doses of AZD1222 and some 26 received two doses of the MenACWY control vaccine. Trial participants were enrolled into age subgroups of 18-55, 56-69 and 70-plus years, which contained about 150, 28 and 57 TCR-sequenced participants, respectively. Study-wide findings and limitations: In the small 56-69-year group, the increase in depth fell short of significance, most likely because of low power. Most participants were white British and females outnumbered males, and the authors suggested that clonal diversity may have been underestimated. Reportedly, almost half of the unique spike-specific TCRs recognized epitopes lying outside the regions that are mutated in the B.1.351 and B.1.1.7 variants. Conclusions about previously exposed vaccinees are limited because only five to seven AZD1222 recipients were SARS-CoV-2 seropositive at baseline. Vaccine-associated CD4 TCRs spanned the whole spike protein, with dominant responses in regions 160-218 and 743-854. Because no samples from the day 14 peak response were available, repertoires could be characterized only after the peak T cell response. After two AZD1222 doses, spike-specific TCR breadth and depth were significantly higher than at day 0 and than in MenACWY recipients.

A word on this clone: Its recognized antigen is unknown. Per-base qualities were not stored, and no clone one base away is much larger.

The CDR3 regions of human TCRbeta chains were analyzed by immunosequencing. As for how the authors treated the data: TCRs in the repertoires were compared against a reference library of SARS-CoV-2-specific TCRs that had been generated with the MIRA antigen-specificity platform. Breadth was defined as the fraction of unique TCRs that were SARS-CoV-2-associated. Depth was defined as the fraction of total T cells that were SARS-CoV-2-associated. Using the MIRA data, every spike-specific TCR was mapped to the spike region that the TCR reacted to and assigned to either a CD4 or a CD8 class. Log10-transformed breadth and depth values were compared by one-way ANOVA with Sidak's multiple comparisons tests. TCRdb limited this immuneACCESS table to in-frame rearrangements with V and J called. A share of clones is missing; checked studies link under half to unresolved V genes, and the rest is unexplained. V and J calls and clone size follow that table, whereas D and trimming were derived from the DNA. The sample table records fewer than 180,000 clones; about 93% of these occur just once. The top ten clonotypes cover under 4% of the sample.

Reading the label with the study, this specimen's time point is: about 28 days (+/-7) after the second vaccine dose. Because spike-specific TCR depth and breadth did not differ between the two schedules, AZD1222 recipients who got a second dose at roughly 4 weeks were pooled with those who got a second dose at roughly 12 weeks. Vaccinee samples came from UK trials COV001 and COV002, including a single-blind randomized controlled phase 2/3 trial of AZD1222 (ChAdOx1 nCoV-19) in healthy adults. Trial participant PBMC samples were collected at day 0 and day 28 after the second dose for TCRbeta chain sequencing. CDR1 and CDR2, per the germline V gene, are SGHRS and YFSETQ. Between the V and J ends, shortened by 1 base and 4 bases respectively, the junction contains 9 bases. Including the terminal cysteine and phenylalanine, the CDR3 comprises 14 residues. The DNA shown is the 42-base CDR3, in frame from base 1.

The sequenced sample was peripheral blood, obtained 28 days after the second AZD1222 dose. Recombination linked TRBV5-1 to TRBJ1-3; the D gene cannot be named for sure. This sequence was found in an adult who received the AZD1222 COVID-19 vaccine. The CDR3 reads as follows: CASSLTPRGNTIYF. The DNA sequence follows: TGCGCCAGCAGCTTGACGCCACGAGGAAACACCATATATTTT.